Given below is one TCR beta chain in context. Its specific antigen is unknown. This may be a read error: a much more frequent sequence differs by one nucleotide. The entry originates in a study of T cell repertoires in cytomegalovirus infection (dated by TCRdb to about 2019). The study in broad terms: Peptide stimulations targeted recently identified HLA-C-restricted CMV epitopes, whose presentation resists viral immunomodulation, together with well-studied HLA-B-restricted epitopes. Donor HLA type was relevant to the analysis, as public TCR beta signatures indicated carriage of CMV infection together with the matching HLA type.

The paper's findings and limits, for the study overall: The ex vivo response was dominated by HLA-C-restricted CMV-specific TCR beta clonotypes, which also provided the single most frequent clonotype in two of eight donors. Carriers of CMV infection plus the relevant HLA type were discriminated by the cumulative frequency of public TCR beta family members in the study cohort and in an independent roughly 340-donor cohort.

The germline V gene encodes CDR1 MNHNS and CDR2 SASEGT. The CDR3 spans 18 residues, from the cysteine through the phenylalanine. Just the 54-base CDR3 DNA is kept, in frame starting at base 1. Sequenced on an Illumina HiSeq 1500. The raw public data were reprocessed by TCRdb itself: fastp quality trimming at Q25, MiXCR clonotype calling, in-frame beta chains only. Rows are combined by CDR3 protein, so each entry shows the most common genes and DNA. The sample table lists around 800,000 distinct CDR3 sequences, about 31% of them with a count of one. Around 12% of the sample is taken by the ten largest. The treatment or condition label here, explained by the study, means: in vitro stimulation with specific CMV peptide epitopes to enrich CMV-specific T cells.

This TCR was recovered from a human donor in good health (CMV status not recorded). Some clones in this sample may be carry-over from other donors' samples. This material consisted of cultured CD8+ T cells from PBMCs, taken from culture after CMV antigen stimulation. The chain joins TRBV6-1 to TRBJ2-2, with 8 junctional bases fitting TRBD1. The CDR3 region has the sequence CASSEGQGLLTNTGGLFF. The sequenced DNA is TGTGCCAGCAGTGAAGGACAGGGGTTACTCACGAACACCGGGGGGCTGTTTTTT.